Reported below is one T cell receptor beta chain. Its antigen is undetermined. The sample is drawn from a study of beta chain features in type 1 diabetes. The study's findings and limits: People with Type 1 diabetes carried modestly yet significantly shorter TCRB CDR3s in all four CD4+ subsets.

One heparinised blood draw averaging roughly 120 mL was given by each donor. Stem cell-like memory, regulatory, central memory and naive CD4+ cells were sorted via CD45RO/CCR7/CD25/CD127/CD95/CD27. Expressed TCRB transcripts were sequenced, since all the RNA that had been isolated was reverse transcribed. An average near 3.57 million reads came from naive, central memory and regulatory T cell samples. Sequenced by immunoSEQ multiplex PCR; TCRdb stores in-frame clones only, minus some. The table includes about 700,000 clones, around an eighth detected once. Losses at the gene ends were 2 bases for V and 2 bases for J; bases not matched to a gene: 16. The CDR3 has 19 residues. CDR1 and CDR2 from the germline V gene are LNHNV and YYDKDF (reference sequence).

Sequencing input: naive CD4+ T cells from blood. This receptor was identified in a man in his late teens or twenties with type 1 diabetes. This sequence joins TRBV15 and TRBJ2-3; 7 positions match TRBD2. CDR3 in DNA: TGTGCCACCAGCAGATCCCTGAGCGGGGCGGACGGAATCACAGATACGCAGTATTTT. It specifies CATSRSLSGADGITDTQYF.